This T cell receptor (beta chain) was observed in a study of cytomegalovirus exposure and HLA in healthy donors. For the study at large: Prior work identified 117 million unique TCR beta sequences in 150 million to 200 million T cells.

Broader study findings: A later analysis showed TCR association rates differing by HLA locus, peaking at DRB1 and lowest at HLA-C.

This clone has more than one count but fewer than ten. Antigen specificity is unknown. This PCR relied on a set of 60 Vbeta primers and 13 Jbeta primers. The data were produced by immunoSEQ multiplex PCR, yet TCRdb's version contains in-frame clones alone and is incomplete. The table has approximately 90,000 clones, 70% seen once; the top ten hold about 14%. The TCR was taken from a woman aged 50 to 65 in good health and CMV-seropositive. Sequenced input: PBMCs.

The CDR3 nucleotides are TGTGCCAGCTCACAGGGACAGGGTAGTACCTACAATGAGCAGTTCTTC. This encodes CASSQGQGSTYNEQFF. This chain connects TRBV18 to TRBJ2-1; the match to TRBD1 covers 9 bases. Germline V gene sequence: CDR1 KGHSH, CDR2 LQKENI. The CDR3 contains 16 residues. Trimming took 4 bases from V and 2 from J; bases not matched to a gene: 6.